The 28 T cell receptor beta chains reported below all come from one sample, sequenced in a study of T-cell reconstitution after alpha-beta-depleted transplantation in children. It was with unique molecular identifiers that the TCRbeta library was prepared. TCRdb itself ran the PCR reads through MiXCR, one entry per CDR3 protein. The sample contains hundreds of thousands of distinct CDR3 sequences, 11% of which appear only once. This sample comprised peripheral blood, obtained 180 days after TCRalphabeta/CD19-depleted stem cell transplant. These receptors were collected from a male patient aged 2-15 years who had a stem cell transplant for chronic granulomatous disease, so the T cells may come from the graft donor.

This clonotype was counted at least ten times. V and J are TRBV25-1 and TRBJ2-7; 11 bases map to TRBD1. This CDR3 comprises 17 residues. Germline assignment: CDR1 MGHDK and CDR2 SYGVNS. Trimming removed 3 bases from V and 3 bases from J; junction bases left unmatched: 10. Here the CDR3 DNA reads TGTGCCAGCAGTGATGGGGACAGGGGGAGAAAAGGCTACGAGCAGTACTTC. Translated, it gives CASSDGDRGRKGYEQYF.

The sample holds many counts of this clonotype. V usage is TRBV12-3 or TRBV12-4 and J usage is TRBJ1-1, with a tentative D call TRBD1 (5 bases). V was trimmed by 5 bases and J by 0 bases, leaving 19 bases between them. The CDR3 is 17 amino acids. CDR3 protein: CASSPGIIDSLNTEAFF. Written as DNA, the CDR3 is TGTGCCAGCAGTCCCGGAATTATTGACAGCTTGAACACTGAAGCTTTCTTT.

This clonotype was seen many times. J is TRBJ2-7 and V is TRBV9, with D perhaps matching TRBD1 (5 bases). The germline CDR1 and CDR2 sequences are SGDLS and YYNGEE. This CDR3 has 15 residues. Trimming removed 0 bases at V and 3 bases at J, with 13 bases between. The CDR3 DNA is TGTGCCAGCAGCGTAGAGGGGTCACCCCTCTACGAGCAGTACTTC. The encoded protein is CASSVEGSPLYEQYF.

This clonotype was found many times. The chain couples TRBV7-8 to TRBJ1-1; no definite D call. V lost 5 bases to trimming and J lost 2 bases, with 21 bases between them. Germline loops: CDR1 SGHVS, CDR2 FQNEAQ. The CDR3 is 17 amino acids. CDR3 sequence (DNA): TGTGCCAGCAGCGCAACGCCGATACCGAGACTCAACACTGAAGCTTTCTTT. Translated, it gives CASSATPIPRLNTEAFF.

Ten or more counts support this clonotype. The V and J genes are TRBV7-2 and TRBJ2-5, with D perhaps given as TRBD1 or TRBD2 (6 bases each). CDR1 is SGHTA, CDR2 FQGNSA, per germline. This CDR3 region has 13 residues. Trimming shortened V by 1 base and J by 10 bases, and 13 bases separated the two germline ends. CDR3 loop: CASSLGVGGIQYF. Written as DNA, the CDR3 is TGTGCCAGCAGCTTAGGGGTAGGGGGGATCCAGTACTTC.

This clonotype was seen many times. The chain recombines TRBV6-5 with TRBJ2-2; D might be TRBD2 (6 bases). The germline gives CDR1 MNHEY, CDR2 SVGAGI. The V end was cut by 1 base, the J end by 6 bases, with 6 bases between. The CDR3 is 13 residues long. CDR3 sequence: CASSYWRAGELFF. DNA of the CDR3: TGTGCCAGCAGTTACTGGAGGGCCGGGGAGCTGTTTTTT.

In its sample, this clonotype was seen many times. V gene TRBV29-1 combines with J gene TRBJ2-7; either TRBD1 or TRBD2 may fit D (6 bases each). From germline, CDR1 is SQVTM and CDR2 ANQGSEA. V lost 3 bases to trimming and J lost 2 bases, with 14 bases between them. The CDR3 consists of 14 residues. CDR3 in DNA: TGCAGCGTTGATGGGGGGCGCGGGACCTACGAGCAGTACTTC. Translation gives CSVDGGRGTYEQYF.

This clonotype was detected ten times or more. The chain recombines TRBV20-1 with TRBJ2-5, with 7 bases that match TRBD2. CDR1 and CDR2 (germline): DFQATT, SNEGSKA (reference sequence). Trimming at V came to 8 bases and at J to 1 base, leaving 10 bases not matched to a gene. This CDR3 region has 14 residues. The DNA of the CDR3 is TGCAGTTCCGGGAGACGGGGGGTCCAAGAGACCCAGTACTTC. Residues: CSSGRRGVQETQYF.

This clonotype has ten or more counts. This chain connects TRBV12-3 or TRBV12-4 to TRBJ2-3; 13 positions match TRBD2. CDR3 length: 16 residues. V lost 5 bases, J lost 6 bases, and 8 bases stayed unmatched. DNA of the CDR3: TGTGCCAGCAGTCCCACTAGCGGGGGGGCCTGGGATACGCAGTATTTT. Amino acids: CASSPTSGGAWDTQYF.

The table lists this clonotype with many counts. V is TRBV18 and J is TRBJ2-1; 10 nucleotides match TRBD2. Germline lookup yields CDR1 KGHSH and CDR2 LQKENI. The CDR3 is 16 amino acids. Trimming took 0 bases from V and 5 from J; bases not matched to a gene: 4. The chain's CDR3 is CASSPPGLAGDNEQFF. The CDR3 DNA reads TGTGCCAGCTCACCACCGGGGCTAGCGGGGGACAATGAGCAGTTCTTC.

Of note for this clonotype: Being one base from a much bigger clone, this may be a read error. The chain is built from TRBV27 and TRBJ2-1; D is possibly TRBD2 (6 bases). The CDR3 length is 14 residues. CDR1 and CDR2 (germline): MNHEY, SMNVEV (reference sequence). CDR3 nucleotides: TGTGCCAGCAGACGACGCGGGGCCACCTCTGAGCGGTTCTTC. Translating it yields CASRRRGATSERFF.

The chain uses TRBV5-4 and TRBJ2-5; 10 positions match TRBD1. Looked up from germline, CDR1 is SGHNT and CDR2 is YYREEE (reference sequence). V shed 5 bases and J 5 bases; nucleotides not matched to a gene: 6. There are 14 residues in the CDR3. For the CDR3, the DNA is TGTGCCAGCAGATCTGACAGGGGGCGGGAGACCCAGTACTTC. It encodes CASRSDRGRETQYF.

The table lists this clonotype with many counts. The genes are TRBV6-5 and TRBJ2-1; the D gene could be TRBD1 or TRBD2 (6 bases each). This CDR3 is built from 16 residues. The germline V gene encodes CDR1 MNHEY and CDR2 SVGAGI. Trimming removed 7 bases at V and 0 bases at J, with 16 bases between. CDR3 residues: CASTPRGTSSYNEQFF. CDR3 nucleotides: TGTGCCAGCACCCCCCGCGGGACAAGCTCCTACAATGAGCAGTTCTTC.

At least ten counts were recorded for this clonotype. The rearrangement joins TRBV4-1 to TRBJ2-1, with 9 bases identical to TRBD2. Germline values: CDR1 MGHRA, CDR2 YSYEKL. The CDR3 spans 18 residues. The V and J ends lost 0 bases and 2 bases, in that order; junction bases with no gene match: 8. The CDR3 nucleotides read TGCGCCAGCAGCCAAGAGGTGCGGGAGGGAATACCCTACAATGAGCAGTTCTTC. Residues: CASSQEVREGIPYNEQFF.

This clonotype was seen ten or more times. CDR3 sequence reads: CASSFSGLEGWNEQFF. The CDR3 bases are TGTGCCAGCAGCTTCTCAGGGCTAGAGGGTTGGAATGAGCAGTTCTTC. V is TRBV7-6 and J is TRBJ2-1; D tentatively reads TRBD1 or TRBD2 (5 bases each). Germline values: CDR1 SGHVS, CDR2 FNYEAQ. The CDR3 extends over 16 amino acids. The ends were cut back, 3 bases at V and 7 bases at J, with 19 bases in the middle.

As for this clonotype: A much larger clone sits a single nucleotide away, making a read error possible. This CDR3 is CARSLGGVDEQYF. The CDR3 nucleotides are TGTGCCAGAAGTTTAGGGGGGGTGGACGAGCAGTACTTC. This chain connects TRBV27 to TRBJ2-7, with TRBD2 as a possible D gene (7 bases). This CDR3 region has 13 residues. The germline V gene has CDR1 MNHEY and CDR2 SMNVEV (reference sequence).

This clonotype appeared many times. The chain combines TRBV12-3 or TRBV12-4 with TRBJ2-6; D tentatively fits TRBD1 or TRBD2 (5 bases each). With 7 bases removed from V and 2 bases from J, the gap between germline ends came to 12 bases. This CDR3 spans 15 amino acids. The CDR3 here is CASKPGRPGANVLTF. In DNA, the CDR3 is TGTGCCAGCAAGCCGGGGCGTCCTGGGGCCAACGTCCTGACTTTC.

This clonotype was detected many times. The rearrangement uses TRBV7-6 and TRBJ2-7, with TRBD1 matching 9 bases. Losses at the gene ends were 4 bases for V and 4 bases for J; bases not matched to a gene: 14. Germline CDR1 is SGHVS and CDR2 is FNYEAQ. The CDR3 totals 17 residues. The CDR3 loop is CASSWGPGTGPKYEQYF. The CDR3 coding sequence is TGTGCCAGCAGCTGGGGTCCCGGGACAGGGCCTAAATACGAGCAGTACTTC.

This clonotype was seen many times. This chain joins TRBV7-8 and TRBJ2-1, with unresolved D. The ends were cut back, 5 bases at V and 0 bases at J, with 8 bases in the middle. The CDR3 has 14 amino acids. The germline V gene has CDR1 SGHVS and CDR2 FQNEAQ. CDR3 loop: CASSPDISYNEQFF. In nucleotides, the CDR3 is TGTGCCAGCAGCCCCGATATCTCCTACAATGAGCAGTTCTTC.

This clonotype was seen more than once but under ten times. V and J are TRBV20-1 and TRBJ1-1; a weak D match, TRBD1 (5 bases). V was clipped by 2 bases and J by 1 base, with 8 bases between them. Germline V gene data show CDR1 as DFQATT and CDR2 as SNEGSKA (reference sequence). The CDR3 totals 13 residues. The CDR3 region has the DNA TGCAGTGCTAGATTACAGGCGAACACTGAAGCTTTCTTT. Translating it yields CSARLQANTEAFF.

The table lists this clonotype with a count of one. This chain links TRBV23-1 with TRBJ2-1; TRBD1 matches at 10 bases. TRBV23-1 has ORF status, its function being uncertain. Trimming took 3 bases from V and 7 from J; bases not matched to a gene: 3. The CDR3 totals 14 residues. CDR3 coding DNA: TGCGCCAGCAGTCACGGGACAGGGGTTAATGAGCAGTTCTTC. Residues: CASSHGTGVNEQFF.

This clonotype was found many times. The chain carries TRBV9 and TRBJ2-2; no definite D call. The CDR3 loop spans 13 amino acids. Trimming removed 4 bases from V and 6 bases from J, with 10 bases in between. CDR1 and CDR2 from the germline V gene are SGDLS and YYNGEE. Here the CDR3 reads CASSPSRSGELFF. The DNA of the CDR3 is TGTGCCAGCAGCCCGTCGCGATCCGGGGAGCTGTTTTTT.

This clonotype has ten or more counts. The rearrangement uses TRBV7-2 and TRBJ1-2, with a possible D match to TRBD1 (6 bases). Germline V gene data show CDR1 as SGHTA and CDR2 as FQGNSA. The ends were cut back, 0 bases at V and 6 bases at J, with 14 bases in the middle. The CDR3 spans 15 residues. The CDR3 region is CASSLARGGAHGYTF. The CDR3 coding sequence is TGTGCCAGCAGCTTAGCTCGGGGGGGGGCGCATGGCTACACCTTC.

This clonotype was detected ten times or more. The rearrangement joins TRBV12-3 or TRBV12-4 to TRBJ1-1, with D maybe TRBD1 (5 bases). The CDR3 is made up of 16 amino acids. The V and J ends lost 5 bases and 1 base respectively, with 17 bases between them. This CDR3 reads CASSPNRDRSNTEAFF. CDR3 nucleotide sequence: TGTGCCAGCAGTCCCAACCGGGACCGATCGAACACTGAAGCTTTCTTT.

This clonotype has at least ten counts. This chain connects TRBV5-6 to TRBJ2-2; D is uncertain. This CDR3 has 15 residues. Trimming removed 1 base from V and 1 base from J, with 8 bases in between. CDR1 is SGHDT and CDR2 is YYEEEE in the germline V gene. The CDR3 sequence is CASSLLIRNTGELFF. In DNA form, the CDR3 reads TGTGCCAGCAGCTTGTTAATCAGGAACACCGGGGAGCTGTTTTTT.

This clonotype appeared many times. This chain connects TRBV20-1 to TRBJ1-6, with D hard to call. Germline V gene sequence: CDR1 DFQATT, CDR2 SNEGSKA (reference sequence). The V end lost 0 bases, the J end lost 0 bases, and 12 bases lay between the germline ends. This CDR3 has 17 amino acids. In DNA, the CDR3 is TGCAGTGCTAGAGATCCAACAGTGAGCTCCTATAATTCACCCCTCCACTTT. Its translation is CSARDPTVSSYNSPLHF.

This clonotype was found a few times. The gene calls are TRBV7-8 and TRBJ2-5, with a possible D match to TRBD2 (6 bases). The V end lost 1 base, the J end lost 0 bases, and 15 bases lay between the germline ends. There are 17 residues in the CDR3. Germline lookup yields CDR1 SGHVS and CDR2 FQNEAQ. The CDR3 sequence: CASSLVGLGTYQETQYF. CDR3 sequence (DNA): TGTGCCAGCAGCTTAGTGGGACTTGGAACCTACCAAGAGACCCAGTACTTC.

This clonotype was seen at least ten times. CDR3 sequence reads: CSARDQGAVVYGYTF. CDR3 DNA: TGCAGTGCTAGAGATCAGGGGGCGGTTGTCTATGGCTACACCTTC. This chain joins TRBV20-1 and TRBJ1-2; TRBD1 aligns across 8 bases. Germline V gene lookup returns CDR1 DFQATT and CDR2 SNEGSKA (reference sequence). CDR3 length: 15 amino acids. V lost 0 bases to trimming and J lost 4 bases; unmatched junction nucleotides: 7.